This passage covers 16 T cell receptor beta chains from one sample sequenced in a study of early T cells in non-severe SARS-CoV-2 infection. TCRdb analysed the 5' RACE reads with MiXCR anew, one entry per CDR3 protein. Of about 56,000 distinct CDR3 sequences in the sample, about 10% were seen once. Sequencing used whole blood. These receptors were taken from an adult who was a healthcare worker with PCR-confirmed SARS-CoV-2 infection or an uninfected control (not recorded which).

This clonotype appeared a few times. The chain has TRBV2 and TRBJ1-5; the match to TRBD1 covers 8 bases. This CDR3 region has 13 residues. Trimming removed 6 bases from V and 5 bases from J; junction bases left unmatched: 3. Germline V gives CDR1 SNHLY, CDR2 FYNNEI. The CDR3 loop is CASSGQGYQPQHF. The CDR3 DNA is TGTGCCAGCAGCGGACAGGGCTATCAGCCCCAGCATTTT.

The chain links TRBV10-3 to TRBJ2-1; D not resolved. Looked up from germline, CDR1 is ENHRY and CDR2 is SYGVKD. V lost 6 bases and J 9 bases, leaving 12 bases between the germline ends. This CDR3 contains 12 residues. The CDR3, as DNA: TGTGCCATCAGCCCTAGTGGCGGTGAGCAGTTCTTC. Protein: CAISPSGGEQFF.

Only a few counts were recorded for this clonotype. V usage is TRBV5-5 and J usage is TRBJ2-7; 7 bases are shared with TRBD2. V shed 4 bases and J 0 bases; nucleotides not matched to a gene: 10. The germline CDR1 and CDR2 sequences are SGHKS and YYEKEE (reference sequence). The CDR3 has 16 amino acids. The CDR3: CASSIRSGGCSYEQYF. CDR3 nucleotides: TGTGCCAGCAGCATAAGATCGGGGGGATGCTCCTACGAGCAGTACTTC.

Many counts were recorded for this clonotype. The chain employs TRBV5-1 and TRBJ2-5, with D perhaps matching TRBD2 (5 bases). This CDR3 has 14 residues. The germline V gene encodes CDR1 SGHRS and CDR2 YFSETQ. The V gene lost 0 bases and the J gene lost 3 bases, with 9 bases spanning the gap. Written as DNA, the CDR3 is TGCGCCAGCAGCTTGGCAGCGGTCGAAGAGACCCAGTACTTC. It is translated as CASSLAAVEETQYF. Drawing the rest from reference TRBV5-1 and TRBJ2-5, the complete variable domain is KAGVTQTPRYLIKTRGQQVTLSCSPISGHRSVSWYQQTPGQGLQFLFEYFSETQRNKGNFPGRFSGRQFSNSRSEMNVSTLELGDSALYLCASSLAAVEETQYFGPGTRLLVL.

The rearrangement joins TRBV4-2 to TRBJ2-2, with TRBD2 matching 9 bases. V shed 6 bases and J 5 bases; nucleotides not matched to a gene: 7. Looked up from germline, CDR1 is LGHNA and CDR2 is YNFKEQ. The CDR3 extends over 15 amino acids. The CDR3 DNA is TGTGCCAGCAGGTCTATCGGACTAGCGACCGGGGAGCTGTTTTTT. It specifies CASRSIGLATGELFF.

This clonotype has just a few counts. The rearrangement links TRBV6-5 to TRBJ2-7; D call uncertain. This CDR3 is 14 amino acids long. Germline values: CDR1 MNHEY, CDR2 SVGAGI. Trimming cost V 2 bases and J 0 bases, with 8 bases left between them. The CDR3 region is CASSYTYSSYEQYF. The CDR3 DNA follows: TGTGCCAGCAGTTACACTTACAGCTCCTACGAGCAGTACTTC.

This clonotype was counted between two and nine times. The CDR3 loop is CASSVRLSSYEQYF. Written as DNA, the CDR3 is TGTGCCAGCAGTGTAAGGCTTAGCTCCTACGAGCAGTACTTC. This chain links TRBV6-6 with TRBJ2-7; D is uncertain. The CDR3 has 14 residues. Trimming left V 5 bases short and J 0 bases short, with 11 bases between. The germline V gene encodes CDR1 MNHNY and CDR2 SVGAGI (reference sequence).

This clonotype was counted at least ten times. The chain carries TRBV4-2 and TRBJ2-1, with D possibly TRBD1 on 5 matching bases. V lost 4 bases and J 8 bases, leaving 18 bases between the germline ends. From germline, CDR1 is LGHNA and CDR2 YNFKEQ. The CDR3 has 15 residues. CDR3 DNA sequence: TGTGCCAGCAGCCGCCCGGGCCTTATACAGGATGAGCAGTTCTTC. Amino acids: CASSRPGLIQDEQFF.

Many counts were recorded for this clonotype. The V and J genes are TRBV11-3 and TRBJ2-2, with D unclear. The CDR3 spans 12 residues. Germline-derived CDR1 and CDR2 are SGHNT and YENEEA. The V end lost 3 bases, the J end lost 1 base, and 0 bases lay between the germline ends. In nucleotides, the CDR3 is TGTGCCAGCAGCTTGAACACCGGGGAGCTGTTTTTT. It specifies CASSLNTGELFF.

Many counts were recorded for this clonotype. The chain couples TRBV6-2 or TRBV6-3 to TRBJ1-5, with 7 nucleotides matching TRBD1. This CDR3 comprises 14 residues. Germline values: CDR1 MNHEY, CDR2 SVGEGT. J was trimmed by 3 bases and V by 8 bases; bases with no gene match: 7. CDR3 protein: CASQRGGLNQPQHF. The CDR3 coding sequence is TGTGCCAGCCAGAGAGGGGGCCTCAATCAGCCCCAGCATTTT.

This rearrangement joins TRBV2 to TRBJ2-3; tentative D call: TRBD2 (6 bases). With 4 bases removed from V and 1 base from J, the gap between germline ends came to 12 bases. CDR1 and CDR2 (germline): SNHLY, FYNNEI. This CDR3 is built from 15 residues. The CDR3 DNA is TGTGCCAGCAGTGGGGGGGTAAGCGGCACAGATACGCAGTATTTT. Its translation is CASSGGVSGTDTQYF. Based on the CDR3 plus reference TRBV2 and TRBJ2-3, the full variable domain is EPEVTQTPSHQVTQMGQEVILRCVPISNHLYFYWYRQILGQKVEFLVSFYNNEISEKSEIFDDQFSVERPDGSNFTLKIRSTKLEDSAMYFCASSGGVSGTDTQYFGPGTRLTVL.

This clonotype was observed a handful of times. V usage is TRBV25-1 and J usage is TRBJ2-4; possible D gene TRBD1, 6 bases. The germline gives CDR1 MGHDK, CDR2 SYGVNS. Deletions cut 3 bases from V and 6 bases from J, with 12 bases between. This CDR3 is 14 amino acids long. The CDR3 coding sequence is TGTGCCAGCAGTGAGACAGGTGGGGGAAACATTCAGTACTTC. It translates to CASSETGGGNIQYF.

This clonotype was seen only a few times. The chain couples TRBV20-1 to TRBJ1-1; D gene ambiguous. Germline values: CDR1 DFQATT, CDR2 SNEGSKA (reference sequence). There are 13 residues in the CDR3. V lost 3 bases and J lost 0, with 8 bases in between. Here the CDR3 reads CSASRNMNTEAFF. CDR3 DNA sequence: TGCAGTGCTAGTCGGAACATGAACACTGAAGCTTTCTTT.

This clonotype was observed many times. V is TRBV12-3 or TRBV12-4 and J is TRBJ2-2, with TRBD1 as a possible D gene (6 bases). Trimming took 6 bases from V and 2 from J, leaving 10 bases between them. The CDR3 is 14 residues long. CDR3 in amino acids: CASSQGHNTGELFF. The CDR3, as DNA: TGTGCCAGCAGCCAGGGACATAACACCGGGGAGCTGTTTTTT.

This clonotype has just a few counts. The chain combines TRBV6-2 or TRBV6-3 with TRBJ2-1; 7 bases agree with TRBD2. The V gene end was trimmed by 5 bases and the J gene end by 3 bases; junction bases not matched to a gene: 10. Germline assignment: CDR1 MNHEY and CDR2 SVGEGT. The CDR3 runs to 16 residues. The CDR3 coding sequence is TGTGCCAGCAGTGACCCGTCGGGAGGAGGCTACAATGAGCAGTTCTTC. It codes for CASSDPSGGGYNEQFF.

The table lists this clonotype with many counts. The chain recombines TRBV2 with TRBJ1-2; no reliable D call. Germline assignment: CDR1 SNHLY and CDR2 FYNNEI. V lost 6 bases and J 8 bases, leaving 13 bases between the germline ends. The CDR3 covers 12 residues. CDR3 sequence: CASRADMQGYTF. As DNA, the CDR3 is TGTGCCAGCAGGGCTGACATGCAGGGCTACACCTTC.